This T cell receptor beta chain was recovered during a study of early T cells in non-severe SARS-CoV-2 infection. Each CDR3 protein gets one entry after TCRdb re-called the 5' RACE reads with MiXCR. The sample records about 26,000 distinct CDR3 sequences, roughly 4.4% being singletons. The CDR3 contains 14 residues. Germline V gene sequence: CDR1 GTSNPN, CDR2 SVGIG (reference sequence). Trimming stripped 1 base from V and 4 bases from J, with 14 bases between. Source material: whole blood. The TCR originated in an adult who was a healthcare worker with PCR-confirmed SARS-CoV-2 infection or an uninfected control (not recorded which). The chain couples TRBV30 to TRBJ2-7, with no clear D. The CDR3 is CAWSGTNFGYEQYV. As DNA, the CDR3 is TGTGCCTGGAGTGGTACTAACTTCGGGTACGAGCAGTACGTC.